These 30 T cell receptor beta chains share one sample of origin, sequenced in a study of CD8+ T cells in alopecia areata (dated by TCRdb to the late 2010s). The time point label, read with the paper, signifies: less than 30 weeks on oral tofacitinib. The label giving this sample's treatment or condition can be read as: oral pan-JAK inhibitor, 5-10 mg twice daily. The receptor library was made with the immunoSEQ multiplex PCR assay. RNA was extracted from all samples and reverse transcribed into cDNA, which served as template for TCR sequencing. Drawn from immuneACCESS, this table holds only the in-frame rearrangements with V and J called that TCRdb kept. Clones are partly lost; checked studies trace under half to an unresolved V gene and leave the rest unexplained. The table for this sample lists 110,000 or so clones; roughly three fifths of them were counted only once. The ten largest account for approximately 3.6% of the sample.

The sequencing here drew on CD4+ T cells sorted from blood, taken at week 24, from a patient treated with tofacitinib. Receptors were obtained from a human donor with alopecia areata.

Only a few counts were recorded for this clone. The genes are TRBV27 and TRBJ1-5; no definite D call. V dropped 3 bases and J dropped 0 bases, with 9 bases sitting between them. The length of the CDR3 is 15 residues. Germline lookup yields CDR1 MNHEY and CDR2 SMNVEV (reference sequence). CDR3 sequence: CASSLGGSSNQPQHF. DNA of the CDR3: TGTGCCAGCAGTTTGGGCGGGAGTAGCAATCAGCCCCAGCATTTT.

The V call is TRBV15, the J call TRBJ2-5, with D perhaps TRBD2 (5 bases). V was clipped by 0 bases and J by 7 bases, with 12 bases between them. The CDR3 contains 14 residues. Germline V gives CDR1 LNHNV, CDR2 YYDKDF (reference sequence). The chain's CDR3 is CATSREGLRGTQYF. The CDR3 bases are TGTGCCACCAGCAGAGAGGGTCTTCGGGGGACCCAGTACTTC.

The chain carries TRBV29-1 and TRBJ1-5; D is uncertain. From germline, CDR1 is SQVTM and CDR2 ANQGSEA. Trimming shortened V by 5 bases and J by 3 bases, and 11 bases separated the two germline ends. The CDR3 has 13 residues. The DNA for the CDR3 is TGCAGCGTTAGCCAGGAGCTCAATCAGCCCCAGCATTTT. This codes for CSVSQELNQPQHF.

The chain has TRBV15 and TRBJ2-5, with 9 bases that match TRBD1. This CDR3 contains 16 residues. The ends lost 1 base at V and 5 bases at J; junction bases unmatched: 8. Germline CDR1 and CDR2: LNHNV and YYDKDF (reference sequence). The CDR3 region has the DNA TGTGCCACCAGCAGAGCAACAGGGGGCGCGGGGGAGACCCAGTACTTC. It specifies CATSRATGGAGETQYF.

This sequence joins TRBV30 and TRBJ1-5; D gene unclear. The CDR3 extends over 14 amino acids. Germline-derived CDR1 and CDR2 are GTSNPN and SVGIG (reference sequence). Trimming cost V 1 base and J 1 base, with 8 bases left between them. CDR3 bases: TGTGCCTGGAGTGAGGGTACCAGCAATCAGCCCCAGCATTTT. The encoded protein is CAWSEGTSNQPQHF.

The chain uses TRBV20-1 and TRBJ2-7; D call uncertain. The CDR3 loop spans 11 amino acids. Trimming removed 5 bases at V and 5 bases at J, with 10 bases between. CDR1 and CDR2 from the germline V gene are DFQATT and SNEGSKA (reference sequence). For the CDR3, the DNA is TGCAGTGCTGGTCGGGCAAACGAGCAGTACTTC. Translated: CSAGRANEQYF.

Only a few counts were recorded for this clone. This sequence joins TRBV10-3 and TRBJ2-7; D not certain. The CDR3 has 11 residues. Germline V gene lookup returns CDR1 ENHRY and CDR2 SYGVKD. V lost 6 bases and J 2 bases, leaving 5 bases between the germline ends. The CDR3 region has the DNA TGTGCCATCAGCGCAGCCTACGAGCAGTACTTC. Amino acid sequence: CAISAAYEQYF.

This clone was found a few times. This chain joins TRBV7-9 and TRBJ1-4; the match to TRBD1 covers 8 bases. V shed 2 bases and J 3 bases; nucleotides not matched to a gene: 5. Germline V gives CDR1 SEHNR, CDR2 FQNEAQ (reference sequence). The CDR3 sequence is 16 residues long. The CDR3 DNA follows: TGTGCCAGCAGCTTACTAGGGGACAGGCCTAATGAAAAACTGTTTTTT. Protein sequence: CASSLLGDRPNEKLFF.

There are a few counts of this clone. This rearrangement joins TRBV5-1 to TRBJ2-1; no reliable D call. V lost 1 base and J lost 7, with 15 bases in between. Germline-derived CDR1 and CDR2 are SGHRS and YFSETQ. The CDR3 loop spans 15 amino acids. CDR3 bases: TGCGCCAGCAGCTTGCCAACCGTTTCAGGAAATGAGCAGTTCTTC. It yields the protein CASSLPTVSGNEQFF. Combining the CDR3 with reference TRBV5-1 and TRBJ2-1 gives the whole variable domain KAGVTQTPRYLIKTRGQQVTLSCSPISGHRSVSWYQQTPGQGLQFLFEYFSETQRNKGNFPGRFSGRQFSNSRSEMNVSTLELGDSALYLCASSLPTVSGNEQFFGPGTRLTVL.

V and J are TRBV29-1 and TRBJ2-1; no reliable D call. Germline V gene sequence: CDR1 SQVTM, CDR2 ANQGSEA. Trimming removed 7 bases from V and 9 bases from J, with 13 bases in between. This CDR3 has 11 amino acids. CDR3 bases: TGCAGCGCAACACCCATGATTGAGCAGTTCTTC. It yields the protein CSATPMIEQFF.

This clone has a handful of counts. V is TRBV4-2 and J is TRBJ2-7; 12 positions agree with TRBD1. This CDR3 region has 16 residues. V lost 0 bases, J lost 6 bases, and 6 bases stayed unmatched. Looked up from germline, CDR1 is LGHNA and CDR2 is YNFKEQ. The CDR3: CASSQDYRDRGPEQYF. For the CDR3, the DNA is TGTGCCAGCAGCCAAGATTACCGGGACAGGGGGCCCGAGCAGTACTTC.

V usage is TRBV18 and J usage is TRBJ2-1; D tentatively fits TRBD1 or TRBD2 (6 bases each). The CDR3 is made up of 14 amino acids. V lost 2 bases to trimming and J lost 2 bases, with 7 bases between them. Germline-derived CDR1 and CDR2 are KGHSH and LQKENI. CDR3 coding DNA: TGTGCCAGCTCACCAAGGGGGGCCTACAATGAGCAGTTCTTC. Its translation is CASSPRGAYNEQFF.

This clone was found a few times. J is TRBJ1-4 and V is TRBV30; D possibly corresponds to TRBD1 (5 bases). V lost 8 bases and J lost 6, with 10 bases in between. Per the germline V gene, CDR1 is GTSNPN and CDR2 is SVGIG (reference sequence). This CDR3 has 11 residues. This CDR3 is CATGRDEKLFF. Written as DNA, the CDR3 is TGTGCCACCGGCAGGGATGAAAAACTGTTTTTT.

The chain couples TRBV4-3 to TRBJ1-5, with D hard to call. The V end was cut by 0 bases, the J end by 1 base, with 7 bases between. CDR1 and CDR2 (germline): LGHNA, YSLEER. The CDR3 sequence is 15 residues long. For the CDR3, the DNA is TGCGCCAGCAGCCAAGAGGTACAGAGCAATCAGCCCCAGCATTTT. This encodes CASSQEVQSNQPQHF.

This clone was counted between two and nine times. The V gene is TRBV30, the J gene TRBJ2-3; no clear D. Between the trimmed V and J ends, which lost 2 bases and 2 bases, there was a span of 14 bases. From germline, CDR1 is GTSNPN and CDR2 SVGIG (reference sequence). This CDR3 is 15 amino acids long. The CDR3 bases are TGTGCCTGGAGTCCGGACGCCCTATCCACAGATACGCAGTATTTT. This encodes CAWSPDALSTDTQYF.

The CDR3 DNA reads as TGTGCCAGCAGCCAAGGATCAATTCGCCGTGGCTACACCTTC. Protein product: CASSQGSIRRGYTF. The chain joins TRBV14 to TRBJ1-2, with D unclear. V lost 1 base, J lost 7 bases, and 13 bases lay in between. Per germline, CDR1 SGHDN and CDR2 FVKESK. The CDR3 loop spans 14 amino acids.

V usage is TRBV30 and J usage is TRBJ1-5, with D perhaps matching TRBD1 (6 bases). V dropped 1 base and J dropped 3 bases, with 13 bases sitting between them. The CDR3 runs 15 residues. Germline assignment: CDR1 GTSNPN and CDR2 SVGIG (reference sequence). This chain's CDR3 is CAWSAGTPSNQPQHF. The CDR3 nucleotides read TGTGCCTGGAGTGCCGGGACACCCTCCAATCAGCCCCAGCATTTT.

This clone was found a few times. This chain joins TRBV5-4 and TRBJ2-1; 9 nucleotides line up with TRBD1. The CDR3 sequence is 15 residues long. V lost 4 bases to trimming and J lost 6 bases; unmatched junction nucleotides: 8. In germline, CDR1 is SGHNT, CDR2 YYREEE (reference sequence). The CDR3 loop reads CASSGANRGRNEQFF. The CDR3 nucleotides are TGTGCCAGCAGCGGGGCGAACAGGGGGCGCAATGAGCAGTTCTTC.

The V gene is TRBV15, the J gene TRBJ1-6; no firm D call. V was trimmed by 5 bases and J by 9 bases, leaving 14 bases between them. Germline CDR1 LNHNV, CDR2 YYDKDF (reference sequence). This CDR3 spans 14 amino acids. The CDR3 DNA is TGTGCCACCAGCCAAGACAAAGCCGTTTCACCCCTCCACTTT. Translated: CATSQDKAVSPLHF.

This clone was counted a single time. The chain has TRBV5-1 and TRBJ2-3; either TRBD1 or TRBD2 may supply D (5 bases each). Germline V gene data show CDR1 as SGHRS and CDR2 as YFSETQ. The CDR3 runs 13 residues. V was cut by 5 bases and J by 2 bases, with 9 bases left in between. Here the CDR3 DNA reads TGCGCCAGCAGACCCGGGACCACAGATACGCAGTATTTT. Translated: CASRPGTTDTQYF. The whole variable domain, remainder taken from reference TRBV5-1 and TRBJ2-3, is KAGVTQTPRYLIKTRGQQVTLSCSPISGHRSVSWYQQTPGQGLQFLFEYFSETQRNKGNFPGRFSGRQFSNSRSEMNVSTLELGDSALYLCASRPGTTDTQYFGPGTRLTVL.

V gene TRBV9 combines with J gene TRBJ1-2, with D tentatively TRBD1 (6 bases). Germline values: CDR1 SGDLS, CDR2 YYNGEE. Deletions cut 4 bases from V and 3 bases from J, with 16 bases between. This CDR3 contains 15 residues. For the CDR3, the DNA is TGTGCCAGCAGCCCCGCGCGGGACAACCACTATGGCTACACCTTC. Translating it yields CASSPARDNHYGYTF.

The table lists this clone with a few counts. In the same sample, other DNA sequences code for this CDR3. The chain has TRBV6-5 and TRBJ1-4; possibly TRBD1 for D (5 bases). The CDR3 runs to 15 residues. V lost 6 bases and J lost 2, with 13 bases in between. Germline values: CDR1 MNHEY, CDR2 SVGAGI. CDR3 sequence (DNA): TGTGCCAGCAGCCGGGCCGGGGCGACTAATGAAAAACTGTTTTTT. This codes for CASSRAGATNEKLFF.

The CDR3 sequence is CASSVRGEETQYF. DNA for the CDR3: TGTGCCAGCAGCGTAAGGGGAGAAGAGACCCAGTACTTC. The chain has TRBV2 and TRBJ2-5; possibly TRBD1 or TRBD2 for D (5 bases each). V was clipped by 6 bases and J by 3 bases, with 11 bases between them. Germline V gives CDR1 SNHLY, CDR2 FYNNEI. The length of the CDR3 is 13 residues.

V gene TRBV2 combines with J gene TRBJ1-6, with unresolved D. The CDR3 covers 12 residues. In germline, CDR1 is SNHLY, CDR2 FYNNEI. V lost 7 bases, J lost 10 bases, and 11 bases lay in between. This chain's CDR3 is CASKEGASPLHF. Written as DNA, the CDR3 is TGTGCCAGCAAGGAGGGCGCCTCACCCCTCCACTTT.

This sequence joins TRBV29-1 and TRBJ2-1; D is undetermined. The CDR3 is 13 residues long. From germline, CDR1 is SQVTM and CDR2 ANQGSEA. V was cut by 8 bases and J by 6 bases, with 17 bases left in between. In DNA, the CDR3 is TGCAGCTTTTCGGGCCGTTCGAGCAATGAGCAGTTCTTC. Its protein is CSFSGRSSNEQFF.

This rearrangement joins TRBV2 to TRBJ1-6; no clear D. CDR3 length equals 15 residues. Trimming left V 6 bases short and J 5 bases short, with 14 bases between. Germline V gene data show CDR1 as SNHLY and CDR2 as FYNNEI. DNA for the CDR3: TGTGCCAGCAGGAGAGAGCAGACCGATAATTCACCCCTCCACTTT. Translated: CASRREQTDNSPLHF.

This clone was picked up a small number of times. Other DNA sequences in the same sample also yield this CDR3. This chain links TRBV29-1 with TRBJ1-1; D is uncertain. Germline CDR1 SQVTM, CDR2 ANQGSEA. The CDR3 spans 11 residues. V lost 3 bases and J 1 base, leaving 3 bases between the germline ends. The CDR3 DNA sequence: TGCAGCGTTGACAGGAACACTGAAGCTTTCTTT. It yields the protein CSVDRNTEAFF.

The V call is TRBV7-9, the J call TRBJ2-7; 8 bases agree with TRBD1. The CDR3 loop spans 14 amino acids. Germline assignment: CDR1 SEHNR and CDR2 FQNEAQ (reference sequence). Trimming took 5 bases from V and 5 from J; bases not matched to a gene: 8. CDR3 region: CASSPGQGWDEQYF. In nucleotides, the CDR3 is TGTGCCAGCAGCCCCGGACAGGGTTGGGACGAGCAGTACTTC.

This clone was found a few times. The chain links TRBV5-1 to TRBJ1-2; D gene unclear. CDR3 size: 14 residues. Germline V gives CDR1 SGHRS, CDR2 YFSETQ. With 1 base removed from V and 7 bases from J, the gap between germline ends came to 14 bases. The CDR3 DNA follows: TGCGCCAGCAGCTTGTTTGGGTCCTGGGGTGGCTACACCTTC. It codes for CASSLFGSWGGYTF.

The chain recombines TRBV29-1 with TRBJ2-7; D is unresolved. Germline loops: CDR1 SQVTM, CDR2 ANQGSEA. Trimming took 7 bases from V and 0 from J, leaving 10 bases between them. The CDR3 totals 12 residues. The CDR3 region is CSARPDSYEQYF. In nucleotides, the CDR3 is TGCAGCGCCCGACCGGACTCCTACGAGCAGTACTTC.